Here is one T cell receptor (beta chain) with its context. This specimen belongs to a study of blood T cell repertoires in COVID-19. Study in general: T cells, B-cell-depleted T cells, or PBMCs provided the cDNA or gDNA that served as material.

CDR1 and CDR2 (germline): KGHSH, LQKENI. This CDR3 region has 14 residues. The V end lost 3 bases, the J end lost 0 bases, and 8 bases lay between the germline ends. Authors' data handling: Reference gene primers were amplified, and this amplification served to estimate nucleated cell counts. Assay used: immunoSEQ multiplex PCR; TCRdb lists only in-frame clones, some missing. V, J and clone size are those of that table, while D and trimming were read from the DNA. The sample consists of roughly 130,000 clones, about 87% of them appearing once. The Seattle patients joined while their infection was active and were tracked longitudinally afterward.

The rearrangement uses TRBV18 and TRBJ2-5, with D perhaps matching TRBD1 (6 bases). Source material: peripheral blood. The origin of this receptor is a human donor with COVID-19, enrolled during active disease. The donor label of this sample is uncertain. As DNA, the CDR3 is TGTGCCAGCTCACCCCGGGACAACCAAGAGACCCAGTACTTC. Residues: CASSPRDNQETQYF.